Listed below are T cell receptor beta chains from one sample, sequenced in a study of beta chain features in type 1 diabetes. The table came from immunoSEQ multiplex PCR; TCRdb's copy has only in-frame clones and leaves some out. In the table there are 150,000 to 200,000 clones, almost 65% of which are singletons. Sequenced: naive CD4+ T cells from blood. Source of these receptors: a man younger than 40 with type 1 diabetes. CDR3s include the opening cysteine and the closing phenylalanine or tryptophan. A D gene is named only where the DNA matches it firmly. Clone size, where shown, is once, few, many, or a class for clones that have expanded.

J,V,size,D,CDR3,DNA
TRBJ2-1,TRBV2,once,NA,CASSVGEYQEQFF,TGTGCCAGCAGTGTTGGCGAGTACCAGGAGCAGTTCTTC
TRBJ1-1,TRBV30,NA,NA,CAWSVRMNTEAFF,TGTGCCTGGAGTGTACGAATGAACACTGAAGCTTTCTTT
TRBJ2-1,TRBV10-3,NA,NA,CAISHLNGADGFF,TGTGCCATCAGCCACCTGAACGGGGCCGATGGGTTCTTC
TRBJ2-1,TRBV6-5,few,NA,CASNPPGQQFF,TGTGCCAGCAACCCACCGGGACAGCAGTTCTTC
TRBJ2-7,TRBV30,NA,NA,CAWSSDPRREQYF,TGTGCCTGGAGTTCTGACCCCCGGCGCGAGCAGTACTTC
TRBJ2-1,TRBV7-2,NA,NA,CASRNRGGNEQFF,TGTGCCAGCAGGAATAGAGGGGGCAATGAGCAGTTCTTC
TRBJ2-4,TRBV2,once,NA,CASSIQGPTKNIQYF,TGTGCCAGCAGTATACAGGGACCGACCAAAAACATTCAGTACTTC
TRBJ2-1,TRBV30,NA,NA,CAWSVLRRGDEQFF,TGTGCCTGGAGTGTACTCCGCAGGGGCGATGAGCAGTTCTTC
TRBJ1-4,TRBV6-5,NA,NA,CASYFGPGEKLFF,TGTGCCAGCTATTTCGGCCCTGGGGAAAAACTGTTTTTT
TRBJ2-7,TRBV6-6,NA,TRBD1,CASSYSGQGTYEQYF,TGTGCCAGCAGTTACTCTGGACAGGGTACCTACGAGCAGTACTTC
TRBJ2-2,TRBV30,few,NA,CAWSVGQGNTGELFF,TGTGCCTGGAGTGTAGGCCAGGGGAACACCGGGGAGCTGTTTTTT
TRBJ2-5,TRBV30,NA,TRBD2,CAWNRLAGTETQYF,TGTGCCTGGAATAGGCTAGCGGGAACTGAGACCCAGTACTTC
TRBJ2-3,TRBV7-2,NA,NA,CASSSYTDTQYF,TGTGCCAGCAGCTCCTACACAGATACGCAGTATTTT
TRBJ1-2,TRBV18,NA,TRBD1,CASSLGPGQGDYGYTF,TGTGCCAGCTCACTTGGTCCGGGACAGGGAGACTATGGCTACACCTTC
TRBJ2-1,TRBV30,NA,NA,CAWRTAYNEQFF,TGTGCCTGGAGGACGGCCTACAATGAGCAGTTCTTC
TRBJ1-2,TRBV4-3,NA,NA,CASSQGLEIPGYTF,TGCGCCAGCAGCCAAGGGTTAGAGATTCCTGGCTACACCTTC
TRBJ2-3,TRBV29-1,few,TRBD1,CSVEGQGFGDTQYF,TGCAGCGTTGAGGGACAGGGATTCGGAGATACGCAGTATTTT
TRBJ2-3,TRBV25-1,NA,NA,CASMDPGQGTDTQYF,TGTGCCAGCATGGACCCGGGGCAGGGCACAGATACGCAGTATTTT
TRBJ2-3,TRBV14,few,TRBD1,CASSQGNRGRQDTQYF,TGTGCCAGCAGCCAAGGGAACAGGGGGCGCCAAGATACGCAGTATTTT
TRBJ1-5,TRBV28,few,TRBD1,CASSTTGGGPNQPQHF,TGTGCCAGCAGCACCACAGGGGGCGGCCCTAATCAGCCCCAGCATTTT
TRBJ1-3,TRBV10-1,NA,NA,CASSEGSGNTIYF,TGCGCCAGCAGTGAAGGATCTGGAAACACCATATATTTT
TRBJ2-7,TRBV28,NA,TRBD1,CASSPGTAKSYEQYF,TGTGCCAGCAGCCCGGGGACAGCTAAGTCCTACGAGCAGTACTTC
TRBJ1-1,TRBV7-9,NA,NA,CASSLWADTEAFF,TGTGCCAGCAGCTTATGGGCTGACACTGAAGCTTTCTTT
TRBJ1-6,TRBV7-2,NA,NA,CASSLAATGGSPLHF,TGTGCCAGCAGCTTAGCTGCGACAGGTGGTTCACCCCTCCACTTT
TRBJ2-3,TRBV5-6,NA,NA,CASSSPSRTRTQYF,TGTGCCAGCAGCTCCCCCAGTCGGACCAGAACGCAGTATTTT
TRBJ2-4,TRBV9,NA,NA,CASSVELGSHGDIQYF,TGTGCCAGCAGCGTAGAGTTAGGGTCACACGGAGACATTCAGTACTTC
TRBJ1-6,TRBV30,NA,NA,CAWAEVSVSPLHF,TGTGCCTGGGCTGAGGTGTCGGTTTCACCCCTCCACTTT
TRBJ2-5,TRBV12-5,NA,NA,CASGTGRETQYF,TGTGCTAGTGGTACAGGGAGGGAGACCCAGTACTTC
TRBJ2-1,TRBV2,NA,NA,CASSDGLNSYNEQFF,TGTGCCAGCAGTGATGGTCTTAATTCCTACAATGAGCAGTTCTTC
TRBJ2-5,TRBV11-2,few,TRBD1,CASRSRQGRLETQYF,TGTGCCAGCAGATCCAGACAGGGGCGGTTGGAGACCCAGTACTTC
TRBJ1-2,TRBV25-1,NA,NA,CASSEYVGGTHGYTF,TGTGCCAGCAGTGAATATGTAGGAGGGACCCATGGCTACACCTTC
TRBJ1-1,TRBV4-3,NA,NA,CASSQDGHTGRAFF,TGCGCCAGCAGCCAAGACGGACACACCGGGAGGGCTTTCTTT
TRBJ2-1,TRBV2,NA,TRBD1,CASSVKQGFGEQFF,TGTGCCAGCAGTGTAAAACAGGGGTTTGGTGAGCAGTTCTTC
TRBJ1-2,TRBV20-1,NA,NA,CSASYGNGYTF,TGCAGTGCTAGTTACGGGAATGGCTACACCTTC
TRBJ2-5,TRBV18,few,NA,CASSATEETQYF,TGTGCCAGCTCAGCGACAGAAGAGACCCAGTACTTC
TRBJ2-5,TRBV30,NA,NA,CAWRGRLPAIGETQYF,TGTGCCTGGAGAGGGCGGCTTCCGGCCATCGGAGAGACCCAGTACTTC
TRBJ2-5,TRBV4-1,NA,NA,CASSQEVTETQYF,TGCGCCAGCAGCCAAGAGGTCACAGAGACCCAGTACTTC
TRBJ1-2,TRBV10-3,NA,NA,CAISDLGSYGYTF,TGTGCCATCAGTGACCTCGGGAGCTATGGCTACACCTTC
TRBJ2-3,TRBV28,NA,NA,CASSLSAGTDTQYF,TGTGCCAGCAGTTTATCCGCAGGGACTGATACGCAGTATTTT
TRBJ2-4,TRBV30,NA,NA,CAWSPGDFRTKNIQYF,TGTGCCTGGAGTCCCGGGGACTTCAGGACCAAAAACATTCAGTACTTC
TRBJ2-1,TRBV10-2,NA,TRBD2,CASRIAGSSYNEQFF,TGCGCCAGCAGGATAGCGGGGAGCTCCTACAATGAGCAGTTCTTC
TRBJ1-3,TRBV30,few,NA,CAWSVMNTIYF,TGTGCCTGGAGTGTAATGAACACCATATATTTT
TRBJ2-5,TRBV7-2,NA,NA,CASSLAGLQETQYF,TGTGCCAGCTCGTTGGCAGGGCTCCAAGAGACCCAGTACTTC
TRBJ2-7,TRBV2,NA,NA,CASSETYEQYF,TGTGCCAGCAGTGAGACCTACGAGCAGTACTTC
TRBJ2-5,TRBV2,NA,NA,CASTDDQETQYF,TGTGCCAGCACGGACGACCAAGAGACCCAGTACTTC
TRBJ2-7,TRBV4-3,NA,NA,CASSQDVGSSYEQYF,TGCGCCAGCAGCCAAGATGTAGGCAGCTCCTACGAGCAGTACTTC
TRBJ1-6,TRBV7-2,NA,TRBD1,CASRLTGTGYSPLHF,TGTGCCAGCAGGCTTACTGGGACAGGGTATTCACCCCTCCACTTT
TRBJ1-4,TRBV9,NA,NA,CASSVSLNNEKLFF,TGTGCCAGCAGCGTATCTCTGAATAATGAAAAACTGTTTTTT
TRBJ2-7,TRBV18,NA,NA,CASSPVGTTAYEQYF,TGTGCCAGCTCACCGGTTGGAACGACGGCCTACGAGCAGTACTTC